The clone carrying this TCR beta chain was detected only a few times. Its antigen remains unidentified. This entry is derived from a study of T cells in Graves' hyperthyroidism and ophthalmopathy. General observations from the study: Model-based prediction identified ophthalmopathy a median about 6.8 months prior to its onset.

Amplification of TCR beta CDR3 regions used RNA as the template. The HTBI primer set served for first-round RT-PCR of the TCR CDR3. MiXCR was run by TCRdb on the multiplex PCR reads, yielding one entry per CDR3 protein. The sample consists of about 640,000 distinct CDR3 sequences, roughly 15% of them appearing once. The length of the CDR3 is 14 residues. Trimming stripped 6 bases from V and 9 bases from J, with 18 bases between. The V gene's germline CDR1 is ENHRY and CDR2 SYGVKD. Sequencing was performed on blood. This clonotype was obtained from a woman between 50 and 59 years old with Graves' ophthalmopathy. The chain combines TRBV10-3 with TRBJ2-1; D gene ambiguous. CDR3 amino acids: CAIRSEARAFEQFF. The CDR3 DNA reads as TGTGCCATCAGATCGGAAGCTAGGGCCTTTGAGCAGTTCTTC.